What follows is one T cell receptor beta chain and its context. The CDR3 totals 15 residues. The V end was cut by 5 bases, the J end by 0 bases, with 11 bases between. Germline lookup yields CDR1 LNHDA and CDR2 SQIVND (reference sequence). These data originate in a study of blood T cell repertoires in COVID-19. As for the study in general: Acute and convalescent COVID-19 samples came from the United States, Italy and Spain. Nucleic acid was either cDNA or gDNA, and it came from T cells, B-cell-depleted T cells, or PBMCs.

This table comes from immunoSEQ multiplex PCR, and its TCRdb copy is limited to in-frame clones, with some not included. The sample contains around 76,000 clones, roughly 91% of which appear only once. This receptor was identified in a man aged 55 to 70 with acute or convalescent COVID-19. The sequencing sample was made of peripheral blood. This chain links TRBV19 with TRBJ1-3; weak D call: TRBD1 (5 bases). In DNA, the CDR3 is TGTGCCAGTAGTGAGCAGGGATTCTCTGGAAACACCATATATTTT. Protein: CASSEQGFSGNTIYF.